A single TCR beta chain is shown here with its context. Its antigen remains unidentified. This record comes from a study of identical twins. Losses at the gene ends were 2 bases for V and 6 bases for J; bases not matched to a gene: 5. The CDR3 loop spans 14 amino acids. From germline, CDR1 is SGDLS and CDR2 YYNGEE. Overall study findings and caveats: In cord blood, abundant beta clonotypes had fewer insertions; memory showed no trend. Excess low generation probability was seen in twin-shared out-of-frame alpha sequences.

TCRdb reprocessed the 5' RACE reads with MiXCR, giving one entry per CDR3 protein. Of 650,000 to 750,000 distinct CDR3 sequences detected, about 20% appear once; the ten largest clones hold 4% to 4.5%. The same specimen was also included in a second study, on T cells expressing NK-cell markers. That report notes: Among eight sequenced donors, seven carried HCMV seropositivity while one was seronegative. The authors restricted sorting to alpha-beta TCR T cells with an anti-gamma-delta TCR antibody in several experiments.

Sequencing was done on a sample of PBMCs. The clonotype comes from a woman in her late teens or twenties in good health. The chain recombines TRBV9 with TRBJ2-3; 8 nucleotides line up with TRBD2. CDR3 sequence reads: CASSVGTSKDTQYF. The DNA for the CDR3 is TGTGCCAGCAGCGTCGGGACTAGTAAGGATACGCAGTATTTT. Drawing the rest from reference TRBV9 and TRBJ2-3, the complete variable domain is DSGVTQTPKHLITATGQRVTLRCSPRSGDLSVYWYQQSLDQGLQFLIQYYNGEERAKGNILERFSAQQFPDLHSELNLSSLELGDSALYFCASSVGTSKDTQYFGPGTRLTVL.